The 25 T cell receptor beta chains in this list originate from one sample, sequenced in a study of CD8+ T cells in alopecia areata. Stated treatment: oral pan-JAK inhibitor, 5-10 mg twice daily. Reverse transcribed after extraction, RNA yielded cDNA as the sequencing template. Measured with immunoSEQ multiplex PCR; TCRdb has only the in-frame clones, and not every one. The sample yields more than 200,000 clones, 64% seen once. The starting material was CD4+ T cells sorted from blood, obtained at week 4, from a patient treated with tofacitinib. These receptors were taken from a human donor with alopecia areata.

This clone was detected a few times. The chain combines TRBV30 with TRBJ2-4; D might be TRBD2 (5 bases). The CDR3 is 12 residues long. The germline gives CDR1 GTSNPN, CDR2 SVGIG (reference sequence). V dropped 1 base and J dropped 9 bases, with 10 bases sitting between them. CDR3 amino acids: CAWSASAGIQYF. CDR3 nucleotides: TGTGCCTGGAGTGCTAGTGCGGGCATTCAGTACTTC.

This clone was detected only a few times. The chain is built from TRBV30 and TRBJ2-2; no clear D. Germline loops: CDR1 GTSNPN, CDR2 SVGIG (reference sequence). Trimming took 5 bases from V and 3 from J, leaving 7 bases between them. The CDR3 sequence is 12 residues long. CDR3 nucleotides: TGTGCCTGGTCGACTTACACCGGGGAGCTGTTTTTT. Protein: CAWSTYTGELFF.

The chain uses TRBV10-3 and TRBJ2-5; 7 positions agree with TRBD2. Trimming at V came to 8 bases and at J to 0 bases, leaving 9 bases not matched to a gene. Germline V CDR1 and CDR2: ENHRY, SYGVKD. The CDR3 consists of 15 residues. CDR3 coding DNA: TGTGCCATCGGGGAGGGTCCGAGGGACCAAGAGACCCAGTACTTC. Protein sequence: CAIGEGPRDQETQYF.

The V and J genes are TRBV6-5 and TRBJ1-1; TRBD1 agrees at 7 bases. The CDR3 contains 14 residues. The junction had 6 bases not matched to a gene; V was cut back by 6 bases and J by 2 bases. The germline V gene encodes CDR1 MNHEY and CDR2 SVGAGI. The CDR3 reads CASSRGQLNTEAFF. For the CDR3, the DNA is TGTGCCAGCAGCCGGGGACAGTTAAACACTGAAGCTTTCTTT.

This rearrangement joins TRBV6-5 to TRBJ2-5; a weak D match, TRBD1 (5 bases). The length of the CDR3 is 13 residues. Deletions cut 6 bases from V and 3 bases from J, with 11 bases between. CDR1 MNHEY and CDR2 SVGAGI come from the germline V gene. The CDR3 DNA reads TGTGCCAGCAGAAACAGGTTTGAAGAGACCCAGTACTTC. Protein: CASRNRFEETQYF.

The rearrangement joins TRBV29-1 to TRBJ2-7; D is ambiguous. V dropped 4 bases and J dropped 3 bases, with 13 bases sitting between them. The CDR3 sequence is 13 residues long. Germline CDR1 reads SQVTM; CDR2 reads ANQGSEA. In nucleotides, the CDR3 is TGCAGCGTTGCCCCGGGTTCCCGCTACGAGCAGTACTTC. Residues: CSVAPGSRYEQYF.

The chain has TRBV11-2 and TRBJ2-7, with D perhaps matching TRBD1 (6 bases). This CDR3 is 13 amino acids long. Trimming pared 5 bases from V and 2 bases from J, leaving 10 bases between. CDR1 SGHAT and CDR2 FQNNGV come from the germline V gene. CDR3 coding DNA: TGTGCCAGCAGCCGTGGGACAACCTACGAGCAGTACTTC. Its protein product is CASSRGTTYEQYF.

This sequence joins TRBV30 and TRBJ1-2, with D tentatively TRBD1 (5 bases). Deletions cut 0 bases from V and 8 bases from J, with 19 bases between. CDR1 and CDR2 (germline): GTSNPN, SVGIG (reference sequence). This CDR3 is built from 15 residues. CDR3 in amino acids: CAWSVLGRPPMGYTF. The CDR3 DNA follows: TGTGCCTGGAGTGTACTGGGACGGCCGCCTATGGGCTACACCTTC.

This sequence joins TRBV5-6 and TRBJ2-5, with 12 bases matching TRBD2. Germline V gene sequence: CDR1 SGHDT, CDR2 YYEEEE. The V gene end was trimmed by 2 bases and the J gene end by 2 bases; junction bases not matched to a gene: 4. This CDR3 contains 16 residues. The CDR3 here is CASSLGLAGMQETQYF. The DNA of the CDR3 is TGTGCCAGCAGCTTAGGACTAGCGGGGATGCAAGAGACCCAGTACTTC.

The rearrangement joins TRBV29-1 to TRBJ2-2; TRBD1 might be the D (5 bases). V dropped 3 bases and J dropped 0 bases, with 14 bases sitting between them. Germline values: CDR1 SQVTM, CDR2 ANQGSEA. This CDR3 has 16 residues. This chain's CDR3 is CSVEDTGNSNTGELFF. DNA for the CDR3: TGCAGCGTTGAGGACACGGGCAATTCGAACACCGGGGAGCTGTTTTTT.

The chain joins TRBV29-1 to TRBJ2-1, with TRBD2 identical over 10 bases. V lost 5 bases to trimming and J lost 1 base; unmatched junction nucleotides: 2. This CDR3 is built from 14 residues. CDR1 SQVTM and CDR2 ANQGSEA come from the germline V gene. In DNA form, the CDR3 reads TGCAGCGTTAGCGGGGGGGCATCCTACAATGAGCAGTTCTTC. Amino acids: CSVSGGASYNEQFF.

The genes are TRBV27 and TRBJ1-2, with D possibly TRBD1 on 6 matching bases. V was clipped by 6 bases and J by 2 bases, with 10 bases between them. The CDR3 loop spans 13 amino acids. From germline, CDR1 is MNHEY and CDR2 SMNVEV (reference sequence). DNA of the CDR3: TGTGCCAGCAGGCGGGACACGAACTATGGCTACACCTTC. It specifies CASRRDTNYGYTF.

This clone has more than one count but fewer than ten. V gene TRBV29-1 combines with J gene TRBJ2-3; 9 bases are a match to TRBD1. This CDR3 has 15 amino acids. V dropped 0 bases and J dropped 3; count of bases not matched to a gene: 4. Germline assignment: CDR1 SQVTM and CDR2 ANQGSEA. The CDR3 DNA reads as TGCAGCGTTGAAGACCCCGGACAGGGGACAGATACGCAGTATTTT. It specifies CSVEDPGQGTDTQYF.

The V gene is TRBV7-2, the J gene TRBJ2-5, with D unclear. Trimming took off 5 bases at V and 2 bases at J, with 15 bases between the two ends. This CDR3 is 15 amino acids long. Germline loops: CDR1 SGHTA, CDR2 FQGNSA. DNA of the CDR3: TGTGCCAGCAGCCCATGGGCTGGGCAACAAGAGACCCAGTACTTC. Protein product: CASSPWAGQQETQYF.

The chain recombines TRBV30 with TRBJ1-6; D is unresolved. Germline V gene data show CDR1 as GTSNPN and CDR2 as SVGIG (reference sequence). The V end lost 3 bases, the J end lost 7 bases, and 10 bases lay between the germline ends. This CDR3 is built from 13 residues. CDR3 DNA sequence: TGTGCCTGGAGGGAACCGGCGAATTCACCCCTCCACTTT. Amino acid sequence: CAWREPANSPLHF.

A remark on this clone: The same CDR3 can be traced to other DNA sequences in this sample. The V gene is TRBV5-1, the J gene TRBJ2-5; D might be TRBD2 (5 bases). Per germline, CDR1 SGHRS and CDR2 YFSETQ. The CDR3 extends over 13 amino acids. Trimming stripped 4 bases from V and 4 bases from J, with 11 bases between. CDR3 nucleotide sequence: TGCGCCAGCAGCCTCGGAGGTGGAGAGACCCAGTACTTC. Translated: CASSLGGGETQYF. Together with reference TRBV5-1 and TRBJ2-5, the CDR3 gives the full variable domain: KAGVTQTPRYLIKTRGQQVTLSCSPISGHRSVSWYQQTPGQGLQFLFEYFSETQRNKGNFPGRFSGRQFSNSRSEMNVSTLELGDSALYLCASSLGGGETQYFGPGTRLLVL.

In its sample, this clone was seen a few times. The V call is TRBV7-9, the J call TRBJ1-2, with unresolved D. This CDR3 has 14 residues. CDR1 is SEHNR, CDR2 FQNEAQ, per germline (reference sequence). Trimming took 4 bases from V and 4 from J, leaving 13 bases between them. CDR3 protein: CASSSMTDSYGYTF. Written as DNA, the CDR3 is TGTGCCAGCAGCTCGATGACCGACTCCTATGGCTACACCTTC.

As regards this clone: Its ends do not fully match the called genes, so a read error is possible. The V call is TRBV2, the J call TRBJ2-7, with D possibly matching TRBD1 (5 bases). Germline lookup yields CDR1 SNHLY and CDR2 FYNNEI. This CDR3 has 12 amino acids. The DNA for the CDR3 is TGTGCCAGCACTGAAGGGGCCTACGAGCAGTACTTC. It translates to CASTEGAYEQYF.

The rearrangement links TRBV9 to TRBJ1-4; D is undetermined. V lost 4 bases and J lost 5, with 9 bases in between. In germline, CDR1 is SGDLS, CDR2 YYNGEE. This CDR3 region has 13 residues. The CDR3 DNA follows: TGTGCCAGCAGCCGCCTCCTCAATGAAAAACTGTTTTTT. Its translation is CASSRLLNEKLFF.

This chain links TRBV5-5 with TRBJ2-5; no firm D call. The CDR3 is made up of 12 amino acids. V lost 3 bases, J lost 5 bases, and 8 bases lay in between. Germline-derived CDR1 and CDR2 are SGHKS and YYEKEE (reference sequence). CDR3 coding DNA: TGTGCCAGCAGCTCGAACAAGGAGACCCAGTACTTC. Its translation: CASSSNKETQYF.

This clone was seen only once. The CDR3, as DNA: TGTGCCAGCAGCTTGGCGGGGGCGCAATACAATGAGCAGTTCTTC. Translation gives CASSLAGAQYNEQFF. The genes are TRBV5-4 and TRBJ2-1; D possibly uses TRBD1 or TRBD2 (6 bases each). V lost 0 bases and J 4 bases, leaving 11 bases between the germline ends. The CDR3 contains 15 residues. Looked up from germline, CDR1 is SGHNT and CDR2 is YYREEE (reference sequence). The full variable domain, in which reference TRBV5-4 and TRBJ2-1 provide the parts outside the CDR3, is ETGVTQSPTHLIKTRGQQVTLRCSSQSGHNTVSWYQQALGQGPQFIFQYYREEENGRGNFPPRFSGLQFPNYSSELNVNALELDDSALYLCASSLAGAQYNEQFFGPGTRLTVL.

V gene TRBV5-1 combines with J gene TRBJ1-3; a possible D gene is TRBD1 (5 bases). There are 16 residues in the CDR3. The germline V gene has CDR1 SGHRS and CDR2 YFSETQ. Between the trimmed V and J ends, which lost 2 bases and 0 bases, there was a span of 12 bases. The CDR3: CASSFMGRNSGNTIYF. For the CDR3, the DNA is TGCGCCAGCAGCTTCATGGGACGGAACTCTGGAAACACCATATATTTT. Full variable domain (missing parts from reference TRBV5-1 and TRBJ1-3): KAGVTQTPRYLIKTRGQQVTLSCSPISGHRSVSWYQQTPGQGLQFLFEYFSETQRNKGNFPGRFSGRQFSNSRSEMNVSTLELGDSALYLCASSFMGRNSGNTIYFGEGSWLTVV.

The sample holds a few counts of this clone. The chain couples TRBV5-8 to TRBJ1-5; tentatively, D is TRBD1 (5 bases). CDR1 SGHTS and CDR2 YDEGEE come from the germline V gene. Trimming shortened V by 2 bases and J by 7 bases, and 13 bases separated the two germline ends. This CDR3 has 14 amino acids. CDR3: CASSFRGRFQPQHF. CDR3 nucleotides: TGTGCCAGCAGCTTTAGGGGACGTTTCCAGCCCCAGCATTTT. Full variable domain (outside the CDR3, taken from reference TRBV5-8 and TRBJ1-5): EAGVTQSPTHLIKTRGQQATLRCSPISGHTSVYWYQQALGLGLQFLLWYDEGEERNRGNFPPRFSGRQFPNYSSELNVNALELEDSALYLCASSFRGRFQPQHFGDGTRLSIL.

The rearrangement links TRBV7-9 to TRBJ2-1; 11 nucleotides align to TRBD1. V dropped 4 bases and J dropped 7; count of bases not matched to a gene: 6. The CDR3 extends over 15 amino acids. Looked up from germline, CDR1 is SEHNR and CDR2 is FQNEAQ (reference sequence). CDR3 DNA sequence: TGTGCCAGCAGCTCCGGACAGGGGGCAAGGAATGAGCAGTTCTTC. This gives the protein CASSSGQGARNEQFF.

The chain has TRBV4-2 and TRBJ2-5, with D perhaps TRBD1 or TRBD2 (5 bases each). This CDR3 is built from 13 residues. V gave up 6 bases and J gave up 4 bases, with 12 bases separating them. CDR1 and CDR2 (germline): LGHNA, YNFKEQ. CDR3 coding DNA: TGTGCCAGCAGGGGACGCTCCGGAGAGACCCAGTACTTC. It yields the protein CASRGRSGETQYF.